A selection of T cell receptor beta chains follows, all from one sample in a study of T cell responses to AZD1222 COVID-19 vaccine. TCRdb's table, derived via immunoSEQ multiplex PCR, lists solely in-frame clones and lacks some. The sample records approximately 25,000 clones, roughly 90% being singletons. Sample: peripheral blood, taken 28 days after the second AZD1222 dose. These receptors all stem from an adult who received the AZD1222 COVID-19 vaccine. CDR3s include the opening cysteine and the closing phenylalanine or tryptophan. The D gene is left open where the match is weak. Where a row states a size, it is once, few, many or the class of an expanded clone; other rows omit it.

.,.,TRBV5-3,TRBJ1-3,TGTGCCGGAGCTATTGGTCAGGAAGGAAACACCATATATTTT,CAGAIGQEGNTIYF
TRBD1,.,TRBV28,TRBJ2-3,TGTGCCAGCAGCCCCAGCCAGGGGGCGGCAGATACGCAGTATTTT,CASSPSQGAADTQYF
TRBD2,.,TRBV19,TRBJ2-1,TGTGCCAGTAGCCACCTGGGACTAGCGGGGAACAATGAGCAGTTCTTC,CASSHLGLAGNNEQFF
TRBD1,.,TRBV5-6,TRBJ1-2,TGTGCCAGCAGGGGACAGCCTTCGGGCTACACCTTC,CASRGQPSGYTF
.,.,TRBV7-9,TRBJ2-3,TGTGCCAGCAGATGGGGGACCAACACAGATACGCAGTATTTT,CASRWGTNTDTQYF
TRBD1,.,TRBV10-2,TRBJ2-6,TGCGCCAGCAGTCTGCAGGGGGCAACCGGGGCCAACGTCCTGACTTTC,CASSLQGATGANVLTF
.,.,TRBV18,TRBJ1-1,TGTGCCAGCTCACTAATATCGAACACTGAAGCTTTCTTT,CASSLISNTEAFF
TRBD1,.,TRBV11-2,TRBJ1-2,TGTGCCAGCAGCTCGTTGGGACAGGGTGGCTATGGCTACACCTTC,CASSSLGQGGYGYTF
.,.,TRBV4-1,TRBJ2-2,TGCGCCAGCAGCCTCCGACTAGACAACACCGGGGAGCTGTTTTTT,CASSLRLDNTGELFF
.,.,TRBV6-6,TRBJ1-2,TGTGCCAGCAGTCCCTCTCCGGGCCCCGGAGGATATGGCTACACCTTC,CASSPSPGPGGYGYTF
.,once,TRBV25-1,TRBJ1-2,TGTGCCAGCTGCTTTCGGGGCACCGGCAGGTTCTATGGCTACACCTTC,CASCFRGTGRFYGYTF
TRBD2,once,TRBV3-1/TRBV3-2,TRBJ2-7,TGTGCCGGGGTAGCGGGTCTCACCTACGAGCAGTACTTC,CAGVAGLTYEQYF
TRBD1,.,TRBV19,TRBJ1-4,TGTGCCAGTAGTATGATCCGACAGGGGAGCGTGGCTAATGAAAAACTGTTTTTT,CASSMIRQGSVANEKLFF
TRBD1,.,TRBV6-5,TRBJ1-3,TGTGCCAGCAGGGACAGGAGCTCTGGAAACACCATATATTTT,CASRDRSSGNTIYF
TRBD2,.,TRBV6-5,TRBJ2-2,TGTGCCAGCAGGGACAGCGGGGGCACCGGGGAGCTGTTTTTT,CASRDSGGTGELFF
TRBD2,once,TRBV7-6,TRBJ2-7,TGTGCCAGCAGCGCCCTGGATGTCGGAGCGGGAGAGCAATACGAGCAGTACTTC,CASSALDVGAGEQYEQYF
TRBD2,.,TRBV27,TRBJ2-7,TGTGCCAGCAGTGCGCGGACTAGCGGGGACCTCTACGAGCAGTACTTC,CASSARTSGDLYEQYF
.,.,TRBV6-1,TRBJ2-7,TGTGCCAGCAGTGAAGCTAAGTTGGGGCAGGGCTCCCACGAGCAGTACTTC,CASSEAKLGQGSHEQYF
.,.,TRBV4-1,TRBJ2-7,TGCGCCAGCAGCCAAGGCTACCAAAACGGCGATTACGAGCAGTACTTC,CASSQGYQNGDYEQYF
TRBD1,once,TRBV28,TRBJ2-7,TGTGCCACCAAGGAAGGACAGGCATTAGGGGAGCAGTACTTC,CATKEGQALGEQYF
.,.,TRBV3-1/TRBV3-2,TRBJ1-3,TGTGCCAGCGCTACAGGGCAGAGCTCTGGAAACACCATATATTTT,CASATGQSSGNTIYF
.,.,TRBV29-1,TRBJ2-1,TGCAGCGTTGTAGGCTACCGCCTTTACAATGAGCAGTTCTTC,CSVVGYRLYNEQFF
.,.,TRBV18,TRBJ1-1,TGTGCCAGCTCATCACGGAGGGAATCTGAAGCTTTCTTT,CASSSRRESEAFF
.,.,TRBV6-2/TRBV6-3,TRBJ1-6,TGTGCCAGCAGTTACTCGCTTGGACAGCGGGGTGGTTCACCCCTCCACTTT,CASSYSLGQRGGSPLHF
.,.,TRBV4-3,TRBJ1-4,TGCGCCAGCAGCCAAGATCAATCGGACAGAGAAAAACTGTTTTTT,CASSQDQSDREKLFF
TRBD2,.,TRBV7-2,TRBJ2-5,TGTGCCAGCAGCTTAGACCTAGCGGGAGCCCGAGAGACCCAGTACTTC,CASSLDLAGARETQYF
TRBD2,.,TRBV28,TRBJ2-7,TGTGCCATTTCTAGCGGGAGCCCCTACGAGCAGTACTTC,CAISSGSPYEQYF
.,.,TRBV4-1,TRBJ2-1,TGCGCCAGCAGCCAAGCTCGGGTGGCCGGTGATAATGAGCAGTTCTTC,CASSQARVAGDNEQFF
TRBD1,few,TRBV6-1,TRBJ1-2,TGTGCCAGCAGTGTCTCGGGGGACAGAATAAACTATGGCTACACCTTC,CASSVSGDRINYGYTF
.,.,TRBV29-1,TRBJ1-2,TGCAGCGTTGGGGGGACCGCCTATGGCTACACCTTC,CSVGGTAYGYTF
.,.,TRBV18,TRBJ2-2,TGTGCCAGCCTCGGGCCCGGGGAGCTGTTTTTT,CASLGPGELFF